This T cell receptor beta chain was obtained from a study of T cells after yellow fever vaccination. The authors made TCR cDNA by 5'RACE template switching, adding a universal primer site and UMIs. TCRdb reprocessed the 5' RACE reads with MiXCR, giving one entry per CDR3 protein. Altogether hundreds of thousands of distinct CDR3 sequences are present, about 12% being singletons, with the ten largest covering around 14%. J was trimmed by 9 bases and V by 4 bases; bases with no gene match: 15. This CDR3 is built from 16 residues. The V gene's germline CDR1 is MGHDK and CDR2 SYGVNS. Broader study findings: Post-booster reappearance was seen for most primary-vaccination clones (about 96% CD4, around 88% CD8). Although the secondary response was weaker, it peaked faster, at day 5 versus 15. There was a small share of clonotypes that showed up in both the CD4 and CD8 compartments.

Points on this clonotype: Its antigen is as yet unknown.

This TCR derives from a man aged 25-45 years who received the YFV17D yellow fever vaccine. V gene TRBV25-1 combines with J gene TRBJ2-5; TRBD1 aligns across 9 bases. Specimen: PBMCs, collected on the day of the yellow fever booster vaccination. CDR3 residues: CASSGADRGASRAQYF. The DNA of the CDR3 is TGTGCCAGCAGTGGAGCCGACAGGGGGGCCTCCAGGGCCCAGTACTTC.